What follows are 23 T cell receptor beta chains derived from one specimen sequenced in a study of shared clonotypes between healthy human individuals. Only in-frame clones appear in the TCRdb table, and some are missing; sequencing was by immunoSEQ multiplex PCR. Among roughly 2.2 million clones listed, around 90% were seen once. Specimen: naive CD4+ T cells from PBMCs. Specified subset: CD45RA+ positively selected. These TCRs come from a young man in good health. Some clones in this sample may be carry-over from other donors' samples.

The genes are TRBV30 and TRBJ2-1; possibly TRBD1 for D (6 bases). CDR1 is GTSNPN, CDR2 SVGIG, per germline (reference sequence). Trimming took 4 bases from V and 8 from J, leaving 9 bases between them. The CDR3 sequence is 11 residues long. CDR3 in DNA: TGTGCCTGGAACAGGGTAGATGAGCAGTTCTTC. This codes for CAWNRVDEQFF. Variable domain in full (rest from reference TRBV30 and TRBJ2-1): SQTIHQWPATLVQPVGSPLSLECTVEGTSNPNLYWYRQAAGRGLQLLFYSVGIGQISSEVPQNLSASRPQDRQFILSSKKLLLSDSGFYLCAWNRVDEQFFGPGTRLTVL.

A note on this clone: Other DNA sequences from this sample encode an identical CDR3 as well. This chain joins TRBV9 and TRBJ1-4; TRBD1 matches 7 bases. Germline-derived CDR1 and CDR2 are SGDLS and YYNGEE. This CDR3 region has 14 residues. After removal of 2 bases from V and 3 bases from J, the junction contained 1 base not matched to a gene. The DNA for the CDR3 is TGTGCCAGCAGCGTCGGGACAGCTAATGAAAAACTGTTTTTT. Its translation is CASSVGTANEKLFF.

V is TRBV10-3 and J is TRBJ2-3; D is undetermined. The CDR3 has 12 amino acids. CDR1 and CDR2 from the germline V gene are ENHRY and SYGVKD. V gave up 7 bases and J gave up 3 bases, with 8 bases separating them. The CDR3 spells CAIKKETDTQYF. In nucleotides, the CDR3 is TGTGCCATCAAGAAGGAGACAGATACGCAGTATTTT.

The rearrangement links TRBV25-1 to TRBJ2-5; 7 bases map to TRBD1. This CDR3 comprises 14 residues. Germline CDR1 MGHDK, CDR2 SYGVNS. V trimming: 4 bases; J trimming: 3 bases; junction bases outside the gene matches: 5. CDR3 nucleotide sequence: TGTGCCAGCAGTGCCTCAACAGGGGAAGAGACCCAGTACTTC. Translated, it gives CASSASTGEETQYF.

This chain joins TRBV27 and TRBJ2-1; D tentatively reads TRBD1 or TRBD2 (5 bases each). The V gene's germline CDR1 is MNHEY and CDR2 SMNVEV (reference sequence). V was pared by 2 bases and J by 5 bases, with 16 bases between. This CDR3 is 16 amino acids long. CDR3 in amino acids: CASSLMGVRRNNEQFF. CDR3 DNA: TGTGCCAGCAGTTTAATGGGGGTGAGGAGAAACAATGAGCAGTTCTTC.

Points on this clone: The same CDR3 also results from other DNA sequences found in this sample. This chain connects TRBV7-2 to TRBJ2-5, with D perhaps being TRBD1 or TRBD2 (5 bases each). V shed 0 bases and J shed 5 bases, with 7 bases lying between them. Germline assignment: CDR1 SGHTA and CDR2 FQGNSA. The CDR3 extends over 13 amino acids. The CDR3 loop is CASSLAREETQYF. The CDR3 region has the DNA TGTGCCAGCAGCTTAGCCAGGGAGGAGACCCAGTACTTC.

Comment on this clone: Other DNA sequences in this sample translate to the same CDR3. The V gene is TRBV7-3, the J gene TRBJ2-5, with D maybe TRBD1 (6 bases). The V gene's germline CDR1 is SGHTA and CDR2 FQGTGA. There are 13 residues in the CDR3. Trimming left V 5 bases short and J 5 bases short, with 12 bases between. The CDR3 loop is CASSRGQGETQYF. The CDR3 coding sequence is TGTGCCAGCAGCCGAGGCCAGGGGGAGACCCAGTACTTC. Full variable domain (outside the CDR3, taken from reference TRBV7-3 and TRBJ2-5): GAGVSQTPSNKVTEKGKYVELRCDPISGHTALYWYRQSLGQGPEFLIYFQGTGAADDSGLPNDRFFAVRPEGSVSTLKIQRTERGDSAVYLCASSRGQGETQYFGPGTRLLVL.

In DNA form, the CDR3 reads TGTGCCAGCAGCTTAGGCGGGACTAGAGTATCCGGGGAGCTGTTTTTT. This codes for CASSLGGTRVSGELFF. V and J are TRBV11-2 and TRBJ2-2, with 8 positions matching TRBD2. V lost 1 base, J lost 6 bases, and 7 bases stayed unmatched. This CDR3 is 16 amino acids long. Germline lookup yields CDR1 SGHAT and CDR2 FQNNGV.

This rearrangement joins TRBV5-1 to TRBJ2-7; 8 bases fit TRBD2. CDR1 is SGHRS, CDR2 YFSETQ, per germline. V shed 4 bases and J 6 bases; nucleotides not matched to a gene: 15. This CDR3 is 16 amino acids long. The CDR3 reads CASSAGLGFTATEQYF. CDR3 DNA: TGCGCCAGCAGCGCGGGACTAGGATTTACCGCGACCGAGCAGTACTTC. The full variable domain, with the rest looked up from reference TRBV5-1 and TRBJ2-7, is KAGVTQTPRYLIKTRGQQVTLSCSPISGHRSVSWYQQTPGQGLQFLFEYFSETQRNKGNFPGRFSGRQFSNSRSEMNVSTLELGDSALYLCASSAGLGFTATEQYFGPGTRLTVT.

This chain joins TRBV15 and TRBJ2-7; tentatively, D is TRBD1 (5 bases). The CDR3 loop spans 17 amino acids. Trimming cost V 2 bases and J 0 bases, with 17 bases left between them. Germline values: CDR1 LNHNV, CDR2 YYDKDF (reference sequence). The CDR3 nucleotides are TGTGCCACCAGCAGACCTGGTACAGGTGAGAGCTCCTACGAGCAGTACTTC. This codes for CATSRPGTGESSYEQYF.

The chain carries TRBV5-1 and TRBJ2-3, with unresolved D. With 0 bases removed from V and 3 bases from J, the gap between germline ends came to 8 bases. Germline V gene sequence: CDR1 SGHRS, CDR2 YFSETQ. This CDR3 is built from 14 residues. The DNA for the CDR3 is TGCGCCAGCAGCTTGGATGAGAAAACAGATACGCAGTATTTT. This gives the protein CASSLDEKTDTQYF.

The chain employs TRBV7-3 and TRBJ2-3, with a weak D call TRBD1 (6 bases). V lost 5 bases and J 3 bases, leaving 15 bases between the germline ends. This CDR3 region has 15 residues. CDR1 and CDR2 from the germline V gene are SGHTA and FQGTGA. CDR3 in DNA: TGTGCCAGCAGCCGTTCCGGACAGTCGACAGATACGCAGTATTTT. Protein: CASSRSGQSTDTQYF.

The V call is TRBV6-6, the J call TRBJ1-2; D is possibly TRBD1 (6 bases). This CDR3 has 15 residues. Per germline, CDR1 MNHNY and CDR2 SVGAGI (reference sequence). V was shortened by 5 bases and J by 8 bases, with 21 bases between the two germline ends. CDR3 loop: CASSPPLSDSHGYTF. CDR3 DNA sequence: TGTGCCAGCAGTCCCCCGCTTTCGGACAGCCACGGCTACACCTTC.

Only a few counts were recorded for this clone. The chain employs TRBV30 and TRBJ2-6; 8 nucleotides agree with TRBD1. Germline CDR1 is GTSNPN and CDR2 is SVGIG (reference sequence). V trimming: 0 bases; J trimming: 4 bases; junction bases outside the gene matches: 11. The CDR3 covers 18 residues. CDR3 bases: TGTGCCTGGAGTGTACGGAGACAGGGGTTCTTCGGGGCCAACGTCCTGACTTTC. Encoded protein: CAWSVRRQGFFGANVLTF.

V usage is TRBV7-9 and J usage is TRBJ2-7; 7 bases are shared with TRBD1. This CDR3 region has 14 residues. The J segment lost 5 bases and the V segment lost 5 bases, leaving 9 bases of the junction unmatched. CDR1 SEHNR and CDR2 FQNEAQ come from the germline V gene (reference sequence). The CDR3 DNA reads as TGTGCCAGCAGCCTAGACAGGGTCATACACGAGCAGTACTTC. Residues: CASSLDRVIHEQYF.

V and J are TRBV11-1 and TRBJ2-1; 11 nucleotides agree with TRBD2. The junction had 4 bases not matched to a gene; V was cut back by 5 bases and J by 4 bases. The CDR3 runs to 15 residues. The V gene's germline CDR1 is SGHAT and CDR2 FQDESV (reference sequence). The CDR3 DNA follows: TGTGCCAGCAGCAAGGGACTAGCGGAATACAATGAGCAGTTCTTC. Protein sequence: CASSKGLAEYNEQFF.

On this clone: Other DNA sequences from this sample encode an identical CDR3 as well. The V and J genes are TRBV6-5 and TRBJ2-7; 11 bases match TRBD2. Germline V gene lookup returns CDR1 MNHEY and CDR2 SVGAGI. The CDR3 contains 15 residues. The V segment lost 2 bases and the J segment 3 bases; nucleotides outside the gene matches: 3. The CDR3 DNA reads TGTGCCAGCAGTTACGATACTAGCGGGAGCTACGAGCAGTACTTC. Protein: CASSYDTSGSYEQYF.

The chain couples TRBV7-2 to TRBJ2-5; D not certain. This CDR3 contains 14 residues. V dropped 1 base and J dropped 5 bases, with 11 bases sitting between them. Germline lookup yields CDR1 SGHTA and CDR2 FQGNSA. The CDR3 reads CASSLGSLRETQYF. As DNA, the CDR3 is TGTGCCAGCAGCTTAGGTAGCTTGCGGGAGACCCAGTACTTC.

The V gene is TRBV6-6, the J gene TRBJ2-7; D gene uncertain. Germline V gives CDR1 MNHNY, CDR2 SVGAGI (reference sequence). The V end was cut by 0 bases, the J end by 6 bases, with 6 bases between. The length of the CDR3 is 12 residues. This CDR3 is CASSYSTAEQYF. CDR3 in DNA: TGTGCCAGCAGTTACTCGACTGCCGAGCAGTACTTC.

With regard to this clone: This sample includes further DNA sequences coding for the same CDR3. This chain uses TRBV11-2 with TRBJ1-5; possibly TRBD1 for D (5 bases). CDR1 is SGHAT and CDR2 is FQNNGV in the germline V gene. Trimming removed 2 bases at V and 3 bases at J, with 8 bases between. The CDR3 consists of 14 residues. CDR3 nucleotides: TGTGCCAGCAGCTTAACAGGTTCCAATCAGCCCCAGCATTTT. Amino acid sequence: CASSLTGSNQPQHF. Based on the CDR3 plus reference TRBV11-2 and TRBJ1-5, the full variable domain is EAGVAQSPRYKIIEKRQSVAFWCNPISGHATLYWYQQILGQGPKLLIQFQNNGVVDDSQLPKDRFSAERLKGVDSTLKIQPAKLEDSAVYLCASSLTGSNQPQHFGDGTRLSIL.

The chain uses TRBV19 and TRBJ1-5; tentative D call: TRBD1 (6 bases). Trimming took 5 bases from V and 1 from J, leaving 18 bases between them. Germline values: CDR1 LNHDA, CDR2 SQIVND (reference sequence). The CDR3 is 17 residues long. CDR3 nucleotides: TGTGCCAGTAGTGTGCCGGGACACATTTTAAGCAATCAGCCCCAGCATTTT. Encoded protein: CASSVPGHILSNQPQHF.

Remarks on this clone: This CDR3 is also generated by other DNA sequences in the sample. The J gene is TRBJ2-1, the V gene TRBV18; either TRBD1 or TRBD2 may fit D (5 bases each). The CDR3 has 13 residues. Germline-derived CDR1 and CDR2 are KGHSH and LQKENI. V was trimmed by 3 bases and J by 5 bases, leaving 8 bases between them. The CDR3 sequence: CASSPGTHNEQFF. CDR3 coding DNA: TGTGCCAGCTCACCGGGGACCCACAATGAGCAGTTCTTC. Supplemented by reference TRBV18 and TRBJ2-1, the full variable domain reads NAGVMQNPRHLVRRRGQEARLRCSPMKGHSHVYWYRQLPEEGLKFMVYLQKENIIDESGMPKERFSAEFPKEGPSILRIQQVVRGDSAAYFCASSPGTHNEQFFGPGTRLTVL.

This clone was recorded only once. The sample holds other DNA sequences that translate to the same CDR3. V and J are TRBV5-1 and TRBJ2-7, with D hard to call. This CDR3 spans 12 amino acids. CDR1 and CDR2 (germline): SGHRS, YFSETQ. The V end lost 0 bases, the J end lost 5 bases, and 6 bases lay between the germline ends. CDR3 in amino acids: CASSLALDEQYF. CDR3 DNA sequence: TGCGCCAGCAGCTTGGCTTTGGACGAGCAGTACTTC.